This TCR beta chain stems from a study of blood T cell repertoires in COVID-19. Turning to the study itself: Donors in the United States, Italy and Spain gave samples during acute or convalescent COVID-19.

Assay used: immunoSEQ multiplex PCR; TCRdb lists only in-frame clones, some missing. This sample has around 190,000 clones; approximately 91% occur once, and the top ten carry 1.5% to 2%. V gave up 6 bases and J gave up 6 bases; unmatched junction bases: 10. This CDR3 is built from 14 residues. Germline CDR1 reads MNHEY; CDR2 reads SVGAGI. This clonotype was sampled from a man aged 18 to 29 with active or convalescent COVID-19. This chain joins TRBV6-5 and TRBJ1-1; TRBD1 matches at 7 bases. The specimen was peripheral blood. CDR3 residues: CASSLGTEDPEAFF. DNA for the CDR3: TGTGCCAGCAGCCTCGGGACAGAGGACCCTGAAGCTTTCTTT.